This TCR beta chain was obtained from a study of identical twins. The CDR3 has 14 residues. In germline, CDR1 is MGHRA, CDR2 YSYEKL. V gave up 1 base and J gave up 6 bases, with 9 bases separating them. Unique molecular identifiers were in the cDNA, with template-switch universal primer binding. TCRdb used MiXCR to reprocess the 5' RACE reads, holding one entry per CDR3 protein. The data contain more than 400,000 distinct CDR3 sequences, over 12% of them singletons. This clonotype was observed at least ten times. Its specificity is unknown. Every sampled donor was Caucasian and healthy. Notes on the study in general: Abundant beta clonotypes from cord blood bore fewer insertions; memory repertoires lacked this pattern. Where out-of-frame alpha sequences were twin-shared, they showed excess low generation probability.

This sample also belongs to another study, concerning yellow fever vaccine responses in identical twins.

The chain uses TRBV4-1 and TRBJ2-2; possibly TRBD1 for D (6 bases). The sequenced material came from CD4+ T cells sorted from blood. This TCR came from a woman aged 18-29 years in good health. The CDR3 region is CASSQGQVAGELFF. The CDR3 DNA follows: TGCGCCAGCAGCCAAGGACAGGTTGCCGGGGAGCTGTTTTTT.